This T cell receptor beta chain originates from a study of shared clonotypes between healthy human individuals. Study-wide results and caveats: Clonotypes not shared had lower generation probabilities than those common to all four donors. Among a few donors, roughly 5.4% of naive CD4 clonotypes were found in common.

Worth noting for this clone: As yet, its antigen is unknown.

The table came from immunoSEQ multiplex PCR; TCRdb's copy has only in-frame clones and leaves some out. The sample carries roughly 2,300,000 clones, 85% to 95% recorded once. This CDR3 has 14 residues. In germline, CDR1 is MNHEY, CDR2 SVGAGI. V gave up 4 bases and J gave up 5 bases; unmatched junction bases: 5. J is TRBJ2-5 and V is TRBV6-5, with 9 positions matching TRBD1. The sequence derives from a man aged 18 to 35 in good health. Some clones in this sample may be carry-over from other donors' samples. The material sequenced was naive CD4+ T cells from PBMCs. As to subset: CD45RA+ positively selected. The CDR3 nucleotides are TGTGCCAGCAGTTCCCCTGACAGGGGGGAGACCCAGTACTTC. Amino acid sequence: CASSSPDRGETQYF.